The sequence of this TCR beta chain was determined in a study of blood T cell repertoires in COVID-19. For the study at large: Sites in the United States, Italy and Spain provided acute and convalescent COVID-19 samples.

Participant age was about 18 to 89 years, and participants resided in 24 US areas. Participants' own reports of clinical history determined their cohort assignment. The CDR3 spans 15 residues. V gave up 5 bases and J gave up 0 bases; unmatched junction bases: 6. CDR1 and CDR2 from the germline V gene are SEHNR and FQNEAQ (reference sequence). Here immunoSEQ multiplex PCR was the method, and the copy in TCRdb shows in-frame clones only, minus some. The data show hundreds of thousands of clones, roughly 87% seen once. V gene TRBV7-9 combines with J gene TRBJ1-2; 7 nucleotides match TRBD1. The sequence was collected from a young woman with acute COVID-19. The sequencing sample was made of PBMCs or T cells enriched from blood (not recorded which). This chain's CDR3 is CASSVPGTANYGYTF. Here the CDR3 DNA reads TGTGCCAGCAGCGTTCCGGGGACAGCTAACTATGGCTACACCTTC.